These T cell receptor beta chains were read from a single sample in a study of blood T cell repertoires in COVID-19. The method was immunoSEQ multiplex PCR; TCRdb's version includes in-frame clones alone and lacks a portion of them. The data contain tens of thousands of clones, roughly 85% of them singletons. Sequenced: peripheral blood. These receptors were obtained from a woman at least 80 years old with acute or convalescent COVID-19. CDR3s include the opening cysteine and the closing phenylalanine or tryptophan. Each record gives: D gene, V gene, J gene, CDR3 protein. D genes are given only for firm matches.

D gene: NA; V gene: TRBV28; J gene: TRBJ1-5; CDR3 protein: CASSLPPFNQPQHF
D gene: TRBD2; V gene: TRBV6-6; J gene: TRBJ2-6; CDR3 protein: CASRHSGAGANVLTF
D gene: NA; V gene: TRBV5-4; J gene: TRBJ2-5; CDR3 protein: CASSLDIQETQYF
D gene: TRBD2; V gene: TRBV9; J gene: TRBJ2-7; CDR3 protein: CASSVGGLVNEQYF
D gene: TRBD2; V gene: TRBV5-8; J gene: TRBJ2-1; CDR3 protein: CASSLVLTSGDNEQFF
D gene: TRBD2; V gene: TRBV19; J gene: TRBJ2-7; CDR3 protein: CASSPRTGGGEQYF
D gene: NA; V gene: TRBV1; J gene: TRBJ2-5; CDR3 protein: CTNPTTPEETQYF
D gene: NA; V gene: TRBV7-3; J gene: TRBJ2-1; CDR3 protein: CASSFNQANEQFF
D gene: TRBD2; V gene: TRBV5-4; J gene: TRBJ2-7; CDR3 protein: CASSLEGLAHEQYF
D gene: NA; V gene: TRBV5-4; J gene: TRBJ1-6; CDR3 protein: CASSGKHSSGKNSPLHF
D gene: TRBD1; V gene: TRBV27; J gene: TRBJ1-4; CDR3 protein: CASSFFPGQRHEKLFF
D gene: NA; V gene: TRBV5-4; J gene: TRBJ2-7; CDR3 protein: CASSLVDAREQYF
D gene: NA; V gene: TRBV19; J gene: TRBJ1-2; CDR3 protein: CASSMLQAHGYTF
D gene: TRBD2; V gene: TRBV24-1; J gene: TRBJ2-2; CDR3 protein: CATRGTSRTGELFF
D gene: NA; V gene: TRBV29-1; J gene: TRBJ2-1; CDR3 protein: CSVEGDNEQFF
D gene: NA; V gene: TRBV5-3; J gene: TRBJ1-1; CDR3 protein: CARSLGWTLKRIMNTEAFF